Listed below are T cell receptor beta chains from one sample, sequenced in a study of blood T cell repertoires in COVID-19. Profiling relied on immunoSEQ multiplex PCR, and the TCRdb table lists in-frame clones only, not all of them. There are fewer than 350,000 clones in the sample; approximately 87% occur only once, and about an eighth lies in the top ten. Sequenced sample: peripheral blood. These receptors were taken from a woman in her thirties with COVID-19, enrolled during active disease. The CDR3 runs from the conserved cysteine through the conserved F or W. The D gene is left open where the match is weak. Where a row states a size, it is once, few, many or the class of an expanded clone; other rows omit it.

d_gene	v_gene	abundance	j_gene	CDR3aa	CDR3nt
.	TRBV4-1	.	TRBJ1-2	CASSQEVSYGYTF	TGCGCCAGCAGCCAAGAGGTCAGCTATGGCTACACCTTC
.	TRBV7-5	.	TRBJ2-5	CVRSFGNLASQETQYF	TGTGTCAGAAGCTTTGGCAACCTAGCGTCCCAAGAGACCCAGTACTTC
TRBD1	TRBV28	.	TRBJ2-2	CASKSPGQGTGELFF	TGTGCCAGCAAATCCCCGGGACAGGGCACCGGGGAGCTGTTTTTT
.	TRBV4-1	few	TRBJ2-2	CASSQETSSRGELFF	TGCGCCAGCAGCCAAGAAACGTCCTCACGGGGGGAGCTGTTTTTT
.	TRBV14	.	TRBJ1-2	CASSPWGVYGYTF	TGTGCCAGCAGCCCCTGGGGGGTGTATGGCTACACCTTC
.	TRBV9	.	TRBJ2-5	CASSVGIGASYQETQYF	TGTGCCAGCAGCGTAGGTATTGGGGCATCGTACCAAGAGACCCAGTACTTC
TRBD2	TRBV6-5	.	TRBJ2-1	CASSYSMGGGNEQFF	TGTGCCAGCAGTTACTCGATGGGCGGGGGGAATGAGCAGTTCTTC
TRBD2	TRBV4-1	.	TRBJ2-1	CASSQGLAGGSNEQFF	TGCGCCAGCAGCCAGGGACTAGCGGGGGGTTCCAATGAGCAGTTCTTC
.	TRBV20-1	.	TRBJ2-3	CSASLSGVTDTQYF	TGCAGTGCTAGTCTATCCGGGGTGACAGATACGCAGTATTTT
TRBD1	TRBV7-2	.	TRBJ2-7	CASSFRQGAHEQYF	TGTGCCAGCAGCTTTAGACAGGGGGCTCACGAGCAGTACTTC
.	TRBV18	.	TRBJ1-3	CASSPPVVSGNTIYF	TGTGCCAGCTCACCACCGGTGGTAAGCGGAAACACCATATATTTT
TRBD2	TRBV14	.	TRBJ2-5	CASSLGLAGRFAAETQYF	TGTGCCAGCAGCCTCGGACTAGCGGGGAGGTTTGCTGCAGAGACCCAGTACTTC
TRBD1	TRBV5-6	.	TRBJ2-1	CASSRTGGGFHEQFF	TGTGCCAGCAGTCGGACAGGGGGCGGGTTCCATGAGCAGTTCTTC
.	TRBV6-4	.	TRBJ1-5	CASSDSEGVQPQHF	TGTGCCAGCAGTGACTCCGAGGGGGTGCAGCCCCAGCATTTT
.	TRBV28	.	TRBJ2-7	CASSSPLNEQYF	TGTGCCAGCAGTTCCCCCTTAAACGAGCAGTACTTC
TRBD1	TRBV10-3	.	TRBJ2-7	CATRTGVYEQYF	TGTGCCACCCGGACAGGCGTTTACGAGCAGTACTTC
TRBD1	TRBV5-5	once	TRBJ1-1	CASSQGVWVTEAFF	TGTGCCAGCAGTCAGGGGGTGTGGGTAACTGAAGCTTTCTTT
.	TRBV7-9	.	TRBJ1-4	CASSLEGRDTYATNEKLFF	TGTGCCAGCAGCTTAGAGGGCCGGGACACTTATGCAACTAATGAAAAACTGTTTTTT
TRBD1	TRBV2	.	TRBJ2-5	CASDRGRGETQYF	TGTGCCAGTGACAGGGGGAGAGGTGAGACCCAGTACTTC
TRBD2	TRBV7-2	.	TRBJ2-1	CASSLDWTSRNEQFF	TGTGCCAGCAGCTTAGACTGGACTAGCAGGAATGAGCAGTTCTTC
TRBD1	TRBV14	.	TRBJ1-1	CASSQDQQGAEAFF	TGTGCCAGCAGCCAAGATCAACAGGGGGCTGAAGCTTTCTTT
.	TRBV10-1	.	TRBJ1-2	CASSAQAYYGYTF	TGCGCCAGCAGTGCCCAGGCGTACTATGGCTACACCTTC
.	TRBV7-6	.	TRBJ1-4	CASSSGGEKLFF	TGTGCCAGCAGCTCGGGGGGTGAAAAACTGTTTTTT